A single sample gave rise to the 26 T cell receptor beta chains below, sequenced in a study of shared clonotypes between healthy human individuals. Method: immunoSEQ multiplex PCR; TCRdb's copy keeps in-frame clones and lacks some. This table has about 1.1 million clones, approximately 80% appearing once. What was sequenced was memory CD4+ T cells from PBMCs. Subset specified: CD45RA-negative fraction. The receptors were sampled from a man aged 18 to 29 in good health. Some clones in this sample may be carry-over from other donors' samples.

This chain links TRBV7-9 with TRBJ2-7, with D unresolved. V lost 4 bases, J lost 1 base, and 5 bases lay in between. The length of the CDR3 is 12 residues. The V gene's germline CDR1 is SEHNR and CDR2 FQNEAQ (reference sequence). CDR3 region: CASSSISYEQYF. CDR3 DNA sequence: TGTGCCAGCAGCTCGATATCCTACGAGCAGTACTTC.

J is TRBJ1-5 and V is TRBV7-2; D unclear. The ends were cut back, 1 base at V and 6 bases at J, with 7 bases in the middle. Per the germline V gene, CDR1 is SGHTA and CDR2 is FQGNSA. The CDR3 is made up of 13 amino acids. CDR3 amino acids: CASSLGAAQPQHF. CDR3 nucleotide sequence: TGTGCCAGCAGCTTAGGAGCCGCTCAGCCCCAGCATTTT. Supplemented by reference TRBV7-2 and TRBJ1-5, the full variable domain reads GAGVSQSPSNKVTEKGKDVELRCDPISGHTALYWYRQSLGQGLEFLIYFQGNSAPDKSGLPSDRFSAERTGGSVSTLTIQRTQQEDSAVYLCASSLGAAQPQHFGDGTRLSIL.

The gene calls are TRBV7-9 and TRBJ2-3; D might be TRBD2 (5 bases). The CDR3 is made up of 15 amino acids. Germline lookup yields CDR1 SEHNR and CDR2 FQNEAQ (reference sequence). Trimming removed 5 bases from V and 0 bases from J, with 12 bases in between. CDR3 residues: CASSRHSGSTDTQYF. For the CDR3, the DNA is TGTGCCAGCAGCCGTCACAGCGGTAGCACAGATACGCAGTATTTT.

The chain couples TRBV4-2 to TRBJ2-7, with D unclear. The CDR3 totals 12 residues. In germline, CDR1 is LGHNA, CDR2 YNFKEQ. V lost 2 bases and J 2 bases, leaving 4 bases between the germline ends. The CDR3, as DNA: TGTGCCAGCAGCCAAAGACCCTACGAGCAGTACTTC. It is translated as CASSQRPYEQYF.

The genes are TRBV11-3 and TRBJ2-3, with D perhaps TRBD1 (6 bases). Trimming took 5 bases from V and 5 from J, leaving 11 bases between them. Per germline, CDR1 SGHNT and CDR2 YENEEA. The CDR3 runs 13 residues. The DNA of the CDR3 is TGTGCCAGCAGCCCGGGACACGAAGATACGCAGTATTTT. Its translation: CASSPGHEDTQYF.

V and J are TRBV2 and TRBJ1-2; D may be TRBD1 (5 bases). CDR3 size: 15 residues. Germline CDR1 reads SNHLY; CDR2 reads FYNNEI. V dropped 5 bases and J dropped 2 bases, with 15 bases sitting between them. The CDR3 DNA reads TGTGCCAGCAGTCCCTACGGAGGGGAGAACTATGGCTACACCTTC. Protein product: CASSPYGGENYGYTF.

This clone was found a few times. The V call is TRBV12-2, the J call TRBJ2-3; no DNA check was done on the table's D call, TRBD2. TRBV12-2 counts as a pseudogene. CDR3 size: 18 residues. In DNA, the CDR3 is TGTGCAAGTCGCTTAGCGGTCGGTGACGGGAGGGCCTCAGATACGCAGTATTTT. It translates to CASRLAVGDGRASDTQYF.

Details on this clone: A much larger clone sits a single nucleotide away, making a read error possible. The chain has TRBV7-9 and TRBJ2-6; 10 bases fit TRBD1. The germline V gene encodes CDR1 SEHNR and CDR2 FQNEAQ (reference sequence). The CDR3 extends over 18 amino acids. J lost 4 bases, V lost 5 bases, and 11 bases had no gene match. The CDR3 spells CASSQRDRGGRGANVLTF. In DNA form, the CDR3 reads TGTGCCAGCAGCCAAAGGGACAGGGGCGGTAGAGGGGCCAACGTCCTGACTTTC.

The chain employs TRBV6-5 and TRBJ2-2; D is ambiguous. V dropped 7 bases and J dropped 2 bases, with 2 bases sitting between them. The CDR3 has 11 amino acids. Germline V gene lookup returns CDR1 MNHEY and CDR2 SVGAGI. In DNA, the CDR3 is TGTGCCAGCATTAACACCGGGGAGCTGTTTTTT. Its translation is CASINTGELFF.

This clone has just one count. The chain combines TRBV19 with TRBJ1-2, with 9 bases matching TRBD1. With 5 bases clipped from V and 6 bases from J, the junction kept 16 bases outside the gene matches. Germline assignment: CDR1 LNHDA and CDR2 SQIVND (reference sequence). This CDR3 has 17 amino acids. CDR3 region: CASSGLPGQGGVHGYTF. DNA of the CDR3: TGTGCCAGTAGTGGTCTACCGGGACAGGGCGGAGTTCATGGCTACACCTTC.

This clone was counted a single time. The chain is built from TRBV7-2 and TRBJ2-1; 7 bases fit TRBD2. This CDR3 is 16 amino acids long. Trimming cost V 5 bases and J 6 bases; bases outside gene matches: 13. Germline V lookup: CDR1 SGHTA, CDR2 FQGNSA. CDR3 DNA: TGTGCCAGCAGCCGCGCCAGGGTAGCGGGCTGCAATGAGCAGTTCTTC. It codes for CASSRARVAGCNEQFF.

In its sample, this clone was seen many times. Other DNA variants within this sample encode the same CDR3. The chain has TRBV5-5 and TRBJ2-7; 8 bases are a match to TRBD1. Trimming took 4 bases from V and 1 from J; bases not matched to a gene: 7. Germline CDR1 and CDR2: SGHKS and YYEKEE (reference sequence). The CDR3 is made up of 15 amino acids. The CDR3 bases are TGTGCCAGCAGCCCAGCCGACAGGGGTTCCTACGAGCAGTACTTC. This translates into CASSPADRGSYEQYF.

This clone was seen more than once but under ten times. CDR3 DNA sequence: TGCGCCAGCAGCCCGGGGACAGGGGAGGGTCGAACGGGGTATTTT. Its protein product is CASSPGTGEGRTGYF. The chain has TRBV5-1 and TRBJ2-3, with 10 bases matching TRBD1. CDR1 and CDR2 (germline): SGHRS, YFSETQ. The V gene end was trimmed by 4 bases and the J gene end by 14 bases; junction bases not matched to a gene: 16. The CDR3 loop spans 15 amino acids.

The chain employs TRBV5-6 and TRBJ2-7; 8 nucleotides match TRBD1. The CDR3 has 17 amino acids. The V and J ends lost 0 bases and 3 bases, in that order; junction bases with no gene match: 11. Per the germline V gene, CDR1 is SGHDT and CDR2 is YYEEEE. CDR3 DNA: TGTGCCAGCAGCTTGGTGCGCCTCCGGGACAGGAGCTACGAGCAGTACTTC. Translated, it gives CASSLVRLRDRSYEQYF. The variable domain in full, with the rest retrieved from reference TRBV5-6 and TRBJ2-7, is DAGVTQSPTHLIKTRGQQVTLRCSPKSGHDTVSWYQQALGQGPQFIFQYYEEEERQRGNFPDRFSGHQFPNYSSELNVNALLLGDSALYLCASSLVRLRDRSYEQYFGPGTRLTVT.

Only a few counts were recorded for this clone. This rearrangement joins TRBV5-6 to TRBJ1-2, with D maybe TRBD1 (5 bases). The CDR3 extends over 13 amino acids. V dropped 4 bases and J dropped 4 bases, with 11 bases sitting between them. Per germline, CDR1 SGHDT and CDR2 YYEEEE. The CDR3 DNA sequence: TGTGCCAGCAGCACGGACAAGGCCTATGGCTACACCTTC. It translates to CASSTDKAYGYTF.

This sequence joins TRBV11-1 and TRBJ2-7; D possibly corresponds to TRBD2 (6 bases). Trimming took 5 bases from V and 6 from J, leaving 29 bases between them. The CDR3 runs to 18 residues. Germline CDR1 and CDR2: SGHAT and FQDESV (reference sequence). CDR3 nucleotide sequence: TGTGCCAGCAGCCCCCCGCTAGCGTCAAGAACCAAGACATGCGAGCAGTACTTC. Translated, it gives CASSPPLASRTKTCEQYF.

The V gene is TRBV30, the J gene TRBJ2-1; 16 bases are a match to TRBD2. Germline CDR1 and CDR2: GTSNPN and SVGIG (reference sequence). The length of the CDR3 is 21 residues. The J segment lost 4 bases and the V segment lost 0 bases, leaving 15 bases of the junction unmatched. CDR3 nucleotides: TGTGCCTGGAGTGTACCCCCGGGACTAGCGGGAGGGCCAATCAGGTACAATGAGCAGTTCTTC. It yields the protein CAWSVPPGLAGGPIRYNEQFF.

This chain uses TRBV5-4 with TRBJ1-2; possible D gene TRBD1, 6 bases. V lost 4 bases and J 7 bases, leaving 11 bases between the germline ends. The germline gives CDR1 SGHNT, CDR2 YYREEE (reference sequence). The CDR3 runs 12 residues. The CDR3 DNA is TGTGCCAGCAGCCTCAGGGGTTTTGGCTACACCTTC. Translating gives CASSLRGFGYTF.

The chain combines TRBV9 with TRBJ1-3; possibly TRBD1 for D (6 bases). The CDR3 runs to 16 residues. From germline, CDR1 is SGDLS and CDR2 YYNGEE. The V gene lost 3 bases and the J gene lost 0 bases, with 13 bases spanning the gap. The CDR3 sequence: CASSADSANSGNTIYF. The CDR3, as DNA: TGTGCCAGCAGCGCGGACAGCGCTAACTCTGGAAACACCATATATTTT.

The chain is built from TRBV9 and TRBJ1-3; D gene uncertain. V shed 3 bases and J shed 3 bases, with 16 bases lying between them. The CDR3 has 16 amino acids. Germline CDR1 and CDR2: SGDLS and YYNGEE. CDR3 sequence: CASSAGPSLGGNTIYF. The CDR3 bases are TGTGCCAGCAGCGCCGGGCCCTCCCTGGGTGGAAACACCATATATTTT.

Regarding this clone: A single base separates this from a much larger clone, so it may be a read error. CDR3 in DNA: TGCGTCAGCAGCTTAAGTGACAGGGGCCCCTACGAGCAGTACTTC. Residues: CVSSLSDRGPYEQYF. This chain joins TRBV5-1 and TRBJ2-7; TRBD1 aligns across 8 bases. Germline V gene lookup returns CDR1 SGHRS and CDR2 YFSETQ. The CDR3 is made up of 15 amino acids.

The chain carries TRBV28 and TRBJ2-5; D ambiguous. V lost 7 bases and J 0 bases, leaving 9 bases between the germline ends. Germline V lookup: CDR1 MDHEN, CDR2 SYDVKM. There are 13 residues in the CDR3. CDR3 protein: CASTVRHQETQYF. The CDR3, as DNA: TGTGCCAGCACCGTCAGACACCAAGAGACCCAGTACTTC.

The chain combines TRBV29-1 with TRBJ2-1, with D perhaps TRBD1 or TRBD2 (5 bases each). Germline V gene data show CDR1 as SQVTM and CDR2 as ANQGSEA. V gave up 3 bases and J gave up 9 bases, with 15 bases separating them. The CDR3 sequence is 13 residues long. The CDR3 loop reads CSVDERGYAEQFF. In nucleotides, the CDR3 is TGCAGCGTTGATGAGAGGGGATACGCTGAGCAGTTCTTC.

This chain connects TRBV2 to TRBJ1-5; TRBD1 is a possible D gene (5 bases). V was pared by 8 bases and J by 4 bases, with 15 bases between. CDR1 is SNHLY and CDR2 is FYNNEI in the germline V gene. This CDR3 comprises 14 residues. This CDR3 is CASAGVGNNQPQHF. CDR3 nucleotide sequence: TGTGCCAGCGCGGGGGTAGGCAATAATCAGCCCCAGCATTTT.

This rearrangement joins TRBV27 to TRBJ1-1; 11 bases fit TRBD1. CDR3 length: 16 amino acids. V gave up 6 bases and J gave up 0 bases; unmatched junction bases: 6. Germline-derived CDR1 and CDR2 are MNHEY and SMNVEV (reference sequence). CDR3 sequence: CASSLRTGGVNTEAFF. CDR3 sequence (DNA): TGTGCCAGCAGCCTTCGGACAGGGGGCGTGAACACTGAAGCTTTCTTT.

The chain has TRBV6-1 and TRBJ1-2; D might be TRBD1 (6 bases). CDR1 is MNHNS and CDR2 is SASEGT in the germline V gene. There are 15 residues in the CDR3. V was pared by 1 base and J by 7 bases, with 16 bases between. The DNA of the CDR3 is TGTGCCAGCAGTGAAGAGGGGGGACTTGCTCTTGGCTACACCTTC. Amino acids: CASSEEGGLALGYTF.